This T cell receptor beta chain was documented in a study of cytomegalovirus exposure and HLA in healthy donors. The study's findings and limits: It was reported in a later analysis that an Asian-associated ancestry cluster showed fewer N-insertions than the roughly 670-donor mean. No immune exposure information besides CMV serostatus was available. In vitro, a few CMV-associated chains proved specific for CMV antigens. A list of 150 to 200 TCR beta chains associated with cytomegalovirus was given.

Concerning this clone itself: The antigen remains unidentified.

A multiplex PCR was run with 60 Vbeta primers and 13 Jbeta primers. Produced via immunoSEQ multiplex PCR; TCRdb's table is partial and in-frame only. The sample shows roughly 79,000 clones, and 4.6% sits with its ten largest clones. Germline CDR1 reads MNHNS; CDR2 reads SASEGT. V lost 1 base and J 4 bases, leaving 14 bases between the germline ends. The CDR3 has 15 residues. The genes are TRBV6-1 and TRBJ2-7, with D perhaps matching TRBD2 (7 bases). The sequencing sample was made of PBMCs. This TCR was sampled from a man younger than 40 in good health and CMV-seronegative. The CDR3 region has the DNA TGTGCCAGCAGTGAAGTTGGCAGGGGAGGGTACGAGCAGTACTTC. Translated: CASSEVGRGGYEQYF.